This T cell receptor (beta chain) was identified in a study of T cell repertoires in cytomegalovirus infection. Study-wide background: The authors relied on CMV epitopes, both recently identified HLA-C-restricted and well-studied HLA-B-restricted. Indicated by public TCR beta signatures were CMV infection and matching HLA type.

This clonotype was counted at least ten times. Its antigen is unidentified. Study-wide points: HLA-C-restricted CMV-specific TCR beta clonotypes prevailed in the ex vivo response. Summed frequency of public TCR beta families distinguished CMV carriers with the relevant HLA.

V was clipped by 4 bases and J by 5 bases; unmatched bases: 4. CDR1 is SGHVS and CDR2 is FQNEAQ in the germline V gene. The CDR3 covers 13 residues. TCRdb passed the reads through MiXCR, listing each CDR3 protein once. The profile covers almost 90,000 distinct CDR3 sequences, with 25% to 30% appearing a single time and less than 75% taken by the ten largest. The source was CD8+ T cells from cultured PBMCs, collected from culture after CMV antigen stimulation. This sequence originates from a human donor in good health (CMV status not recorded). Some clones in this sample may be carry-over from other donors' samples. The V call is TRBV7-8, the J call TRBJ2-5; 7 bases map to TRBD1. CDR3: CASSSTGWETQYF. Here the CDR3 DNA reads TGTGCCAGCAGCTCGACAGGGTGGGAGACCCAGTACTTC.